In this sample, the clone carrying this T cell receptor (beta chain) turned up a few times. One entry per CDR3 protein results from TCRdb running MiXCR on the RT-PCR reads. Of about a million distinct CDR3 sequences in the sample, around 17% were seen once. Germline loops: CDR1 LGHNA, CDR2 YSLEER. The ends were cut back, 1 base at V and 8 bases at J, with 14 bases in the middle. The CDR3 runs to 14 residues. This entry is derived from a study of patients and donors after allogeneic stem cell transplantation. The receptor comes from a human donor who was either an allogeneic HSCT recipient or a stem cell or donor lymphocyte infusion donor (not recorded which). It is not recorded whose cells these are; they may come from a transplant donor. The rearrangement links TRBV4-3 to TRBJ1-2, with D possibly TRBD1 on 6 matching bases. The sequencing sample was made of blood, either unsorted or a sorted T cell fraction (not recorded which). The DNA of the CDR3 is TGCGCCAGCAGCCAAGTATTGGCAGGGGACGGCTACACCTTC. This gives the protein CASSQVLAGDGYTF.